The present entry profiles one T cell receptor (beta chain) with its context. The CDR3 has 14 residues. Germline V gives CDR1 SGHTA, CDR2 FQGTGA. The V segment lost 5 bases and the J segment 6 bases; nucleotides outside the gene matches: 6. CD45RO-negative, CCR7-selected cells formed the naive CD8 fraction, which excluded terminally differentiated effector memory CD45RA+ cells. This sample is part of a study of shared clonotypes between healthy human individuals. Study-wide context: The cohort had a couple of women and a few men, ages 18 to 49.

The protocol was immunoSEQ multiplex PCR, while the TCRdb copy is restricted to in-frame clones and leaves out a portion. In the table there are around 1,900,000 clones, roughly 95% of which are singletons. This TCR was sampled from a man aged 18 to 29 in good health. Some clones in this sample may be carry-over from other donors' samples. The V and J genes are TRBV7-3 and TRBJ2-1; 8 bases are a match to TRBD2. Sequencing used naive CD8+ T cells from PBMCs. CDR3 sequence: CASSRSGTPNEQFF. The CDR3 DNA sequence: TGTGCCAGCAGCCGTAGCGGGACCCCCAATGAGCAGTTCTTC.